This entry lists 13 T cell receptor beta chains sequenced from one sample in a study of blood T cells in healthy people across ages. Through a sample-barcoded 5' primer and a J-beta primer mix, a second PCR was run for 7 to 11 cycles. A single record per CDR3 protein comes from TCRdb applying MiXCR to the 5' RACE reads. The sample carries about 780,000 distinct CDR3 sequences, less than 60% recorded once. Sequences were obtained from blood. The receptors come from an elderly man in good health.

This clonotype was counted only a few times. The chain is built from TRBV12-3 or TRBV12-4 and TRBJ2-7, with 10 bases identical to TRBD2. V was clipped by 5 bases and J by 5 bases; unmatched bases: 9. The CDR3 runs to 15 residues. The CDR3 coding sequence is TGTGCCAGCAGTCTAAGGCTAGCGGGAGTCCACGAGCAGTACTTC. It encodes CASSLRLAGVHEQYF.

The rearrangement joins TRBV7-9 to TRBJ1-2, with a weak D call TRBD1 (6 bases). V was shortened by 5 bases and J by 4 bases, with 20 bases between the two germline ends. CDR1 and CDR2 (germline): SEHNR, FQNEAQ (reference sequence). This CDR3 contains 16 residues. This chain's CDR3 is CASSPRAGAIGYGYTF. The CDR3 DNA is TGTGCCAGCAGCCCCAGGGCAGGGGCTATCGGCTATGGCTACACCTTC.

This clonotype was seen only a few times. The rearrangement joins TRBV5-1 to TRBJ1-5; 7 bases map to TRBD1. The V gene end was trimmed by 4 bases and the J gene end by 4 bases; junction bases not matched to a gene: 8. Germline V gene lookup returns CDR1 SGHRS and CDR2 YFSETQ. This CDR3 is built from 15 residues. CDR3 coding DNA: TGCGCCAGCAGCGCCGGGACAGAAAGGAATCAGCCCCAGCATTTT. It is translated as CASSAGTERNQPQHF.

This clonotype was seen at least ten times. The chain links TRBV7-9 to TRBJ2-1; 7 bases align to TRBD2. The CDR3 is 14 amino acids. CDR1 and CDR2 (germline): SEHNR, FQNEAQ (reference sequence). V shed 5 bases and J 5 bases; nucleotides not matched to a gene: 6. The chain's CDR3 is CASSLGGVHNEQFF. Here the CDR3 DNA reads TGTGCCAGCAGCCTGGGGGGGGTCCACAATGAGCAGTTCTTC.

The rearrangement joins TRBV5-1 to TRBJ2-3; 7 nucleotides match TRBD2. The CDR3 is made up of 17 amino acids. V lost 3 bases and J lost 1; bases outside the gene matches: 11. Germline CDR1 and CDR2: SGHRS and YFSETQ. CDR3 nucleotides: TGCGCCAGCAGCTCCTACATGACTAGCAGGGGCACAGATACGCAGTATTTT. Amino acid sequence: CASSSYMTSRGTDTQYF.

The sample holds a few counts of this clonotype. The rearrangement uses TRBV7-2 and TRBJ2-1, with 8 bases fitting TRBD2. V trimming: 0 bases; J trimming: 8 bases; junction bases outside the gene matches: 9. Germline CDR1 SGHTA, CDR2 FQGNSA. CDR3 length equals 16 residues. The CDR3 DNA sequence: TGTGCCAGCAGCTTAGCAGGGCTAGCGGGCGGGGATGAGCAGTTCTTC. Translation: CASSLAGLAGGDEQFF. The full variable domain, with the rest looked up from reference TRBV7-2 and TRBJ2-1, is GAGVSQSPSNKVTEKGKDVELRCDPISGHTALYWYRQSLGQGLEFLIYFQGNSAPDKSGLPSDRFSAERTGGSVSTLTIQRTQQEDSAVYLCASSLAGLAGGDEQFFGPGTRLTVL.

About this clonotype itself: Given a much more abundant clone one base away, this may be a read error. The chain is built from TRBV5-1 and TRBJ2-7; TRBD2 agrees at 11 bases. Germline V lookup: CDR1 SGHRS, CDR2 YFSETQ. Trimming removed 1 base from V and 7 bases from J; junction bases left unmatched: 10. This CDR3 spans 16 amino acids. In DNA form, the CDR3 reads TGCGCCAGCAGCTTGATCGGGACTAGCGGATACAATGAGCAGTACTTC. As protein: CASSLIGTSGYNEQYF.

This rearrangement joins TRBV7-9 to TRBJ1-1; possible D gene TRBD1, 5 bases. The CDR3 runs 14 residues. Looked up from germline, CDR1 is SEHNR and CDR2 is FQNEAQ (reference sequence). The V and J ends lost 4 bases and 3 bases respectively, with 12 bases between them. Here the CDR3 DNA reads TGTGCCAGCAGCTCCGGGGGGACCTACACTGAAGCTTTCTTT. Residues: CASSSGGTYTEAFF.

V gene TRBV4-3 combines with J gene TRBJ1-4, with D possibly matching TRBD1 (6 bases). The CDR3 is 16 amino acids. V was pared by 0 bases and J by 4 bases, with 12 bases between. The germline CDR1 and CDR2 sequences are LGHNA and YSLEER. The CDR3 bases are TGCGCCAGCAGCCAAGATGGGTCCAGGGGTAATGAAAAACTGTTTTTT. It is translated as CASSQDGSRGNEKLFF.

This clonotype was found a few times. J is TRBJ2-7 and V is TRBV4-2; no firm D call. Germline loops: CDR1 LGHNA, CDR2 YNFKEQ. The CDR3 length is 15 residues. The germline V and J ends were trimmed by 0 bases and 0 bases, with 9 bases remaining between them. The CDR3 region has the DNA TGTGCCAGCAGCCAAGAGACGGCTCCCTCCTACGAGCAGTACTTC. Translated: CASSQETAPSYEQYF.

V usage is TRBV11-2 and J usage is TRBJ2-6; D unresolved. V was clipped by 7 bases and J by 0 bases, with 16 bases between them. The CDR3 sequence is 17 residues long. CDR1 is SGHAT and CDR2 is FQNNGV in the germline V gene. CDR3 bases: TGTGCCAGCAACCTAGACGGTCAAGGCTCTGGGGCCAACGTCCTGACTTTC. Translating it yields CASNLDGQGSGANVLTF.

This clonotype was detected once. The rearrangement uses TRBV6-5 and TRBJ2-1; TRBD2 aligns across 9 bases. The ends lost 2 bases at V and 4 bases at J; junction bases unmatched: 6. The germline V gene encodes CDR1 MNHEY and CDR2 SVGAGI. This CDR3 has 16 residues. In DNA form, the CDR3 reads TGTGCCAGCAGTTACGGGCTAGCGGGATATTACAATGAGCAGTTCTTC. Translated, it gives CASSYGLAGYYNEQFF.

The CDR3 DNA is TGTGCCAGCAGCCCAGGAACAGGCCCTAGCAATCAGCCCCAGCATTTT. Its translation: CASSPGTGPSNQPQHF. The V and J genes are TRBV9 and TRBJ1-5; possible D gene TRBD1, 5 bases. CDR1 and CDR2 from the germline V gene are SGDLS and YYNGEE. This CDR3 has 16 amino acids. V lost 4 bases, J lost 0 bases, and 14 bases lay in between.